The subject of this entry is one T cell receptor beta chain. Its antigen is undetermined. Patients who underwent sequencing had shown CD8+CD57+ cell expansion by flow cytometry. Everyone among the patients had severe acquired aplastic anemia. The sample is drawn from a study of CD8+CD57+ T cells in acquired aplastic anemia. At the level of the study: Sorted CD4+ and CD8+ cells gave an average of approximately 3 ug of DNA. Findings and caveats of the study: CD8+ Simpson's diversity in patients was not significantly different from that in controls.

The template used for profiling TCR beta VDJ and CDR3 was genomic DNA. TCRdb processed the reads anew with MiXCR; each CDR3 protein has one entry. The table shows 130,000 or so distinct CDR3 sequences, with approximately 50% occurring only once. This CDR3 is 12 amino acids long. Germline V gene data show CDR1 as SNHLY and CDR2 as FYNNEI. Trimming left V 3 bases short and J 9 bases short, with 11 bases between. The TCR was taken from a human donor with aplastic anemia. Sequenced: sorted CD4+, CD8+, or CD8+CD57+ T cells (not recorded which) from PBMCs. The J gene is TRBJ1-1, the V gene TRBV2, with D maybe TRBD1 (5 bases). In nucleotides, the CDR3 is TGTGCCAGCAGTGAGACGGGGCGTCAAGCTTTCTTT. Amino acids: CASSETGRQAFF.